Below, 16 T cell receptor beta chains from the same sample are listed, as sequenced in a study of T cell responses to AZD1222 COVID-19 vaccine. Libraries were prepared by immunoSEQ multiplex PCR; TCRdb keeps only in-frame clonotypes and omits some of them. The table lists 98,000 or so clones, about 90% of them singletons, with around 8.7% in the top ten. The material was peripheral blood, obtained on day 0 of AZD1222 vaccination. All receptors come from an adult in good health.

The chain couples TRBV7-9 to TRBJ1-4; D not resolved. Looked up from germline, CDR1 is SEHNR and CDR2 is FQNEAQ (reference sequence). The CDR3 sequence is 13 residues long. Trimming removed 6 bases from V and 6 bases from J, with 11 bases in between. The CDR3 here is CASRASSDEKLFF. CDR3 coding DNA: TGTGCCAGCAGGGCCTCCTCAGATGAAAAACTGTTTTTT.

The CDR3 loop reads CATRGGNSPLHF. The CDR3 DNA sequence: TGTGCCACCCGCGGGGGTAATTCACCCCTCCACTTT. The chain carries TRBV5-8 and TRBJ1-6; a weak D match, TRBD1 (5 bases). This CDR3 region has 12 residues. Germline V gene sequence: CDR1 SGHTS, CDR2 YDEGEE. Trimming shortened V by 9 bases and J by 6 bases, and 10 bases separated the two germline ends.

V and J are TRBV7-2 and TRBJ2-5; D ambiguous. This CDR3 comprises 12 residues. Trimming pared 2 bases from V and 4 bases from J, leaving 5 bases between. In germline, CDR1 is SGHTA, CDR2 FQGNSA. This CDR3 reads CASSLKLETQYF. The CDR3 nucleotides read TGTGCCAGCAGCTTAAAACTAGAGACCCAGTACTTC.

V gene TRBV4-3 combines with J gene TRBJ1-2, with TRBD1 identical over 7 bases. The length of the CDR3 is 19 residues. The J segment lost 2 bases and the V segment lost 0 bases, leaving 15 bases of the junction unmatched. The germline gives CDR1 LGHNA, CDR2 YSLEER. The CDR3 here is CASSQEWRTGASRNYGYTF. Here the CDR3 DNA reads TGCGCCAGCAGCCAAGAGTGGAGAACAGGGGCTTCGAGAAACTATGGCTACACCTTC.

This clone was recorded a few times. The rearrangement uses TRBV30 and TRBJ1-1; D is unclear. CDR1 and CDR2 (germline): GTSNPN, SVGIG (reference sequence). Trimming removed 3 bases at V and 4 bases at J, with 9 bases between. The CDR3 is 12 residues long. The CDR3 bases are TGTGCCTGGAGGCCCGCAGGCACTGAAGCTTTCTTT. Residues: CAWRPAGTEAFF.

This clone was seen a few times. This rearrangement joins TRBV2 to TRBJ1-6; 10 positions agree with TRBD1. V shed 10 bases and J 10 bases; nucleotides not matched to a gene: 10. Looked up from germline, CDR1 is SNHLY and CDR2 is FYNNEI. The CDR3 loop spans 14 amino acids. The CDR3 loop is CAKVRDRGGSPLHF. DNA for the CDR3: TGTGCCAAGGTCCGGGACAGGGGTGGATCACCCCTCCACTTT.

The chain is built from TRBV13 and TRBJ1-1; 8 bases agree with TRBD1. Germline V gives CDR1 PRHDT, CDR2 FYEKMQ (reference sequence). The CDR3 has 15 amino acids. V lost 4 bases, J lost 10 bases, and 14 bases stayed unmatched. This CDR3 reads CASSSRTGYVRGAFF. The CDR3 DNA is TGTGCCAGCAGCTCGAGGACAGGGTATGTTAGAGGAGCTTTCTTT.

The CDR3 DNA reads as TGTGCCAGCAGCTTGCTTGGATTAGGGGGCGCCAACCACGAGCAGTACTTC. This sequence encodes CASSLLGLGGANHEQYF. The chain recombines TRBV5-6 with TRBJ2-7, with 7 bases identical to TRBD1. The J segment lost 5 bases and the V segment lost 1 base, leaving 15 bases of the junction unmatched. The CDR3 consists of 17 residues. Germline CDR1 SGHDT, CDR2 YYEEEE.

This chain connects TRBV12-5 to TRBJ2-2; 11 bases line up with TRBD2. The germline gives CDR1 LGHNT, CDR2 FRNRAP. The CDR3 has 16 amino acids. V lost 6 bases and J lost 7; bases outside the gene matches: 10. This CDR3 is CASGFHSGGAHGELFF. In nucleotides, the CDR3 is TGTGCTAGTGGCTTTCATAGCGGGGGGGCCCACGGGGAGCTGTTTTTT.

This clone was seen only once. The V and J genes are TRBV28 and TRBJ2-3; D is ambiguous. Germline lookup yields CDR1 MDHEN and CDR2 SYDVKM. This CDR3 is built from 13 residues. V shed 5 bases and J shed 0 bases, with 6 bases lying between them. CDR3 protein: CASSRDSTDTQYF. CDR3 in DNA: TGTGCCAGCAGTCGAGACAGCACAGATACGCAGTATTTT.

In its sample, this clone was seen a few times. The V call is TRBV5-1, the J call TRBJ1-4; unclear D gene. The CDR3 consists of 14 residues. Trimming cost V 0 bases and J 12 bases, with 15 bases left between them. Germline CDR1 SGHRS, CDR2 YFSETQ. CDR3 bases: TGCGCCAGCAGCTTGGTGGGGTCGGCTAAGGAACTGTTTTTT. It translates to CASSLVGSAKELFF.

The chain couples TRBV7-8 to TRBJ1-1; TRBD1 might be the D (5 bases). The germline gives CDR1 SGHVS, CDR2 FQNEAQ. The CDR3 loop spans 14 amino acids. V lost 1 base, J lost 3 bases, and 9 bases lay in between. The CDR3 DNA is TGTGCCAGCAGCTTAGGGGGGGTAGACACTGAAGCTTTCTTT. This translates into CASSLGGVDTEAFF.

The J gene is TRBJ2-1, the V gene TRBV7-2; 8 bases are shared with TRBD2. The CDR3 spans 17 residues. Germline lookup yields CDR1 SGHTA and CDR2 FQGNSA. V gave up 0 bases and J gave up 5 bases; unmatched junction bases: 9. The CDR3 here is CASSLAEALAVNNEQFF. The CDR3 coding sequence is TGTGCCAGCAGCTTAGCTGAGGCACTAGCGGTCAACAATGAGCAGTTCTTC.

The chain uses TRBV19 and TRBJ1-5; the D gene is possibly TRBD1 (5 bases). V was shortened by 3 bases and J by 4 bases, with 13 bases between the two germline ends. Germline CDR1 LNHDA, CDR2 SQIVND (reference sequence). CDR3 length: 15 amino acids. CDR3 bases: TGTGCCAGTAGTATCCGGGACGGCCCAAATCAGCCCCAGCATTTT. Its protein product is CASSIRDGPNQPQHF.

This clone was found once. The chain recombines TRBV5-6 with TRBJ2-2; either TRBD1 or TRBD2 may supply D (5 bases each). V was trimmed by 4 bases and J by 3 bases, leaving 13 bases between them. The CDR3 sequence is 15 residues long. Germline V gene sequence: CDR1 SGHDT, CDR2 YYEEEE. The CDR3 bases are TGTGCCAGCAGCCCGGGGCCGCGAGACACCGGGGAGCTGTTTTTT. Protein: CASSPGPRDTGELFF.

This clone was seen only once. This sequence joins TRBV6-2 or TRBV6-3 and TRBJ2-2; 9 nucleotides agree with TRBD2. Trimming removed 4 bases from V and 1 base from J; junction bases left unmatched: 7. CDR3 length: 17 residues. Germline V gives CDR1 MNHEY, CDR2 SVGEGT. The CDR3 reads CASSFGSGGLNTGELFF. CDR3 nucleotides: TGTGCCAGCAGTTTCGGTAGCGGGGGCCTGAACACCGGGGAGCTGTTTTTT.